This T cell receptor (beta chain) was recorded in a study of cytomegalovirus exposure and HLA in healthy donors. Study observations and caveats: Reported findings show TCR beta sequences accurately forecast HLA-A and HLA-B alleles in most subjects.

As for this clone: Its matching antigen is unknown.

V lost 0 bases, J lost 7 bases, and 13 bases lay in between. CDR1 is SGHVS, CDR2 FQNEAQ, per germline. CDR3 size: 14 residues. PCR involved 60 Vbeta and 13 Jbeta primers. Assay used: immunoSEQ multiplex PCR; TCRdb lists only in-frame clones, some missing. The sample yields roughly 200,000 clones, around 83% seen once. The chain recombines TRBV7-8 with TRBJ2-7; weak D call: TRBD2 (6 bases). The sample consisted of PBMCs. This clonotype was sampled from a middle-aged man in good health and CMV-seronegative. In nucleotides, the CDR3 is TGTGCCAGCAGCTTAGCGCGGGGACCGAGGGAGCAGTACTTC. Its protein product is CASSLARGPREQYF.